This TCR beta chain was sequenced for a study of T cell changes during pregnancy in multiple sclerosis. V dropped 3 bases and J dropped 5; count of bases not matched to a gene: 14. The CDR3 spans 17 residues. Germline V gene lookup returns CDR1 MNHNS and CDR2 SASEGT. Some clones are missing from TCRdb's copy, which holds only in-frame ones; the method was immunoSEQ multiplex PCR. Among 30,000 to 35,000 clones listed, about nine tenths were seen once. This receptor was taken from a female donor with multiple sclerosis, enrolled in a pregnancy study. This chain connects TRBV6-1 to TRBJ1-1; 8 bases are a match to TRBD1. This specimen was CD8+ T cells from peripheral blood mononuclear cells, taken in the first trimester of pregnancy. The CDR3 reads CASSDRQGPAGGTEAFF. Written as DNA, the CDR3 is TGTGCCAGCAGTGACCGACAGGGGCCCGCCGGGGGGACTGAAGCTTTCTTT.